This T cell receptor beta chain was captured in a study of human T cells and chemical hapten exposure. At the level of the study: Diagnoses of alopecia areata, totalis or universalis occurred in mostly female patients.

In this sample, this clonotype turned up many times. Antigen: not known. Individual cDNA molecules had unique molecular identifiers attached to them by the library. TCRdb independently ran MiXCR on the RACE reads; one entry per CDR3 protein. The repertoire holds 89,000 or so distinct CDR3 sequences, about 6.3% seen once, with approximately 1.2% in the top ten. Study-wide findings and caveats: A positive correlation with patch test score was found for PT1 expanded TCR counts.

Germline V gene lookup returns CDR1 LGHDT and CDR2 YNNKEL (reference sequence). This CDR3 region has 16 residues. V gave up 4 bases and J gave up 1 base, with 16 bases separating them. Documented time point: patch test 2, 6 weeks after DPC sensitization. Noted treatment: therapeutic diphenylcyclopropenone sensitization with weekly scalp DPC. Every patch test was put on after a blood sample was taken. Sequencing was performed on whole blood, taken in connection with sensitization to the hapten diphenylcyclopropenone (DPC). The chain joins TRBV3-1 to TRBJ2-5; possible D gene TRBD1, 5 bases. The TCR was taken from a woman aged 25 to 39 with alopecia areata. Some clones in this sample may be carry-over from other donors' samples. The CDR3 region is CASSPPGHVSQETQYF. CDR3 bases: TGTGCCAGCAGCCCCCCCGGACACGTTTCCCAAGAGACCCAGTACTTC.